This T cell receptor (beta chain) was identified during a study of T-cell memory formation after mild COVID-19. About the research overall: In these data, TCR clusters were largely donor specific. Findings and limits, study-wide: Pre-infection memory carried some responding clones, suggesting that cross-reactive memory joined. Clones that got smaller from day 15 to 85 had even CD4/CD8, while clones growing later tipped toward CD4+.

TCRdb itself ran the 5' RACE reads through MiXCR, one entry per CDR3 protein. The table has fewer than 200,000 distinct CDR3 sequences, approximately 13% seen once. This CDR3 region has 14 residues. Germline-derived CDR1 and CDR2 are SGHTA and FQGNSA. V was cut by 6 bases and J by 4 bases, with 14 bases left in between. At least ten counts were recorded for this clonotype. The antigen remains unidentified. The chain recombines TRBV7-2 with TRBJ2-3, with D possibly being TRBD1 (6 bases). The origin of this receptor is a man younger than 35 who had mild COVID-19 (a few samples of this study predate the infection). Cell type and time point are not known. What was sequenced was PBMCs or a T cell subset sorted from them (not recorded which). CDR3 nucleotides: TGTGCCAGCAGGAACCAAAGGGGGTCAGATACGCAGTATTTT. It encodes CASRNQRGSDTQYF. The full variable domain, completed using reference TRBV7-2 and TRBJ2-3, is GAGVSQSPSNKVTEKGKDVELRCDPISGHTALYWYRQSLGQGLEFLIYFQGNSAPDKSGLPSDRFSAERTGGSVSTLTIQRTQQEDSAVYLCASRNQRGSDTQYFGPGTRLTVL.